The rows below give T cell receptor beta chains drawn from one sample of a study of cytomegalovirus exposure and HLA in healthy donors. Some clones are missing from TCRdb's copy, which holds only in-frame ones; the method was immunoSEQ multiplex PCR. The sample consists of 85,000 to 130,000 clones, almost 80% of them appearing once. Sequenced input: PBMCs. Receptor source: a man aged 55 to 69 in good health and CMV-seropositive. Both conserved end residues are part of each CDR3.

TRBV28	TRBJ2-7	CASMAGSYEQYF
TRBV19	TRBJ2-1	CASSLAGLNEQFF
TRBV6-1	TRBJ2-7	CASSLSRGEQYF
TRBV19	TRBJ1-4	CASRRGTTNEKLFF
TRBV6-1	TRBJ1-1	CASSAHRNTEAFF
TRBV7-2	TRBJ1-6	CASRADRSSPLHF
TRBV6-1	TRBJ2-4	CASMTSGSAKNIQYF
TRBV29-1	TRBJ2-1	CSVSGAYNEQFF
TRBV11-2	TRBJ1-4	CASSLVGTGLQKLFF
TRBV7-2	TRBJ1-5	CASSRDRGQSQPQHF
TRBV7-9	TRBJ2-1	CASSLASSGNEQFF
TRBV2	TRBJ1-5	CASREQGGGNQPQHF
TRBV4-3	TRBJ2-1	CASSQKGGTGPSEQFF
TRBV10-2	TRBJ1-4	CASGRTGPNEKLFF
TRBV27	TRBJ1-2	CASSPRGQPNYGYTF
TRBV27	TRBJ2-5	CASSRTGTGTWTQYF
TRBV5-1	TRBJ2-6	CASSSEGQGVYSGANVLTF
TRBV28	TRBJ2-7	CASSLTRQGSLVYF
TRBV2	TRBJ2-2	CASSVEGAYTGELFF
TRBV11-2	TRBJ2-7	CASSLPGYAYEQYF
TRBV5-4	TRBJ1-5	CASSLWGGNQPQHF
TRBV6-1	TRBJ1-3	CASSSRRDTIYF
TRBV6-5	TRBJ2-2	CASTKTFTGELFF
TRBV9	TRBJ1-1	CASQGDNTEAFF
TRBV5-8	TRBJ2-2	CASTLYRAGELFF
TRBV19	TRBJ2-4	CASSIMATKNIQYF
TRBV30	NA	CAWGSGGVLYEQYF
TRBV7-9	TRBJ2-5	CASSSEHPLNQETQYF
TRBV27	TRBJ2-1	CASSLVAGDEQFF
TRBV29-1	TRBJ1-1	CSARGGDTEAFF
TRBV15	TRBJ2-7	CATSRDRSEQYF
TRBV7-7	TRBJ2-7	CASSQDRGSYEQYF
TRBV4-2	TRBJ1-5	CASSRTDSSNQPQHF
TRBV10-3	TRBJ2-7	CAIKKTGAPVVEEQYF
TRBV19	TRBJ2-3	CASSIRQGRATDTQYF
TRBV2	TRBJ2-1	CASSRLGGQFF
TRBV28	TRBJ2-3	CASSRGAYTDTQYF
TRBV6-5	TRBJ2-5	CASSSVAGGPGTQYF
TRBV7-9	TRBJ1-2	CASSPDGTVFSYGYTF
TRBV19	TRBJ1-6	CASSMTGPVSPLHF
TRBV15	TRBJ1-3	CATSERQVASGNTIYF
TRBV6-5	TRBJ2-1	CASSTMGLDYNEQFF
TRBV7-2	TRBJ2-3	CASSLVGLAGGTDTQYF
TRBV4-2	TRBJ2-7	CASSQGQGTKYEQYF
TRBV5-1	TRBJ2-1	CASSAGGTSYNEQFF
TRBV4-1	TRBJ1-2	CASSQDNMGDRGDRNYGYTF
TRBV7-6	TRBJ1-1	CASSSLPGTGSEAFF
TRBV2	TRBJ2-7	CASSEATGRNYEQYF
TRBV5-1	TRBJ2-5	CASSLDQGAGETQYF
TRBV10-2	TRBJ1-2	CASKGTGNYGYTF
TRBV19	TRBJ1-5	CASSIGRGRQPQHF
TRBV21-1	TRBJ1-4	CASSPGDRGNEKLFF
TRBV29-1	TRBJ1-1	CSSSGTGSPTNTEAFF